Listed below are T cell receptor beta chains from one sample, sequenced in a study of blood T cells in healthy people across ages. TCRdb reprocessed the 5' RACE reads via MiXCR and lists one record per CDR3 protein. The table lists some 800,000 distinct CDR3 sequences, under 45% of them singletons. Sequencing input: blood. Every receptor here comes from a man between 60 and 75 years old in good health. Each CDR3 is given with its conserved first and last residue. D genes are given only for firm matches. Clone sizes are given selectively: once, few, many, or a class where the clone is expanded.

cdr3_nt	cdr3_aa	v_call	j_call	clone_size	d_call
TGCAGCCCGGACAGGGGGCAAGGCTACACCTTC	CSPDRGQGYTF	TRBV20-1	TRBJ1-2	.	TRBD1
TGTGCCAGCAGTTATAGGGGACAGGGGAGAGCTAATGAAAAACTGTTTTTT	CASSYRGQGRANEKLFF	TRBV6-6	TRBJ1-4	.	TRBD1
TGTGCCAGCAGCCAAGCTCTCGGTCGGGGGGGCAATGAGCAGTTCTTC	CASSQALGRGGNEQFF	TRBV3-1	TRBJ2-1	few	TRBD2
TGTGCCAGCAGCCGGGCGGGGAAGGCCTACGAGCAGTACTTC	CASSRAGKAYEQYF	TRBV3-1	TRBJ2-7	.	.
TGTGCCAGCAGTTATAGAACGGGATCCGCAGATACGCAGTATTTT	CASSYRTGSADTQYF	TRBV6-6	TRBJ2-3	.	.
TGCGCCAGCAGCGTACAGGGGGCCGGCGAGCAGTACTTC	CASSVQGAGEQYF	TRBV5-1	TRBJ2-7	few	TRBD1
TGTGCCATCAGTGGGTCAAGGGGGGGCACAGATACGCAGTATTTT	CAISGSRGGTDTQYF	TRBV10-3	TRBJ2-3	.	.
TGTGCCAGCTACCGGGACAGGACGGCAGATACGCAGTATTTT	CASYRDRTADTQYF	TRBV18	TRBJ2-3	few	TRBD1
TGTGTCATCAGTCGACAGGGAGACCAGCCCCAGCATTTT	CVISRQGDQPQHF	TRBV10-3	TRBJ1-5	.	TRBD1
TGTGCCAGCAGCCACAATGCAGACCTCAGAGTCAATGAGCAGTTCTTC	CASSHNADLRVNEQFF	TRBV3-1	TRBJ2-1	.	.
TGCGCCAGCAGTTACCGGACAGGGGCCAACTCCTACAATGAGCAGTTCTTC	CASSYRTGANSYNEQFF	TRBV4-3	TRBJ2-1	.	TRBD1
TGTGCCAGCAGCTTGGCCCTAGCAGGCAATGAGCAGTTCTTC	CASSLALAGNEQFF	TRBV5-6	TRBJ2-1	.	.
TGTGCCAGCAGGATCAGGGGCCTCAATTCACCCCTCCACTTT	CASRIRGLNSPLHF	TRBV6-2/TRBV6-3	TRBJ1-6	.	.
TGTGCCAGCAGCTTTAACGGGGGGCCGACCTACGAGCAGTACTTC	CASSFNGGPTYEQYF	TRBV11-2	TRBJ2-7	.	.
TGTGCCAGCAGTTTATCGTTAAGGAGCTCCTACGAGCAGTACTTC	CASSLSLRSSYEQYF	TRBV27	TRBJ2-7	.	.
TGCGCCAGCAGCCAAGATTTGTTTTACTATGAGCAGTTCTTC	CASSQDLFYYEQFF	TRBV4-3	TRBJ2-1	many	.
TGTGCCATCGCGAGGGGCCAAGAGACCCAGTACTTC	CAIARGQETQYF	TRBV10-3	TRBJ2-5	.	.
TGTGCCAGCAGTTTGGGAGCCAGGGGTGAAGCTTTCTTT	CASSLGARGEAFF	TRBV28	TRBJ1-1	few	.
TGCGCCAGCATGGGTCGCGGGCAGGACCAAGAGACCCAGTACTTC	CASMGRGQDQETQYF	TRBV5-1	TRBJ2-5	.	.
TGTGCCAGCAGTGACAGGGGGCAAAACGAGCAGTACTTC	CASSDRGQNEQYF	TRBV25-1	TRBJ2-7	few	TRBD1
TGTGCCAGCAGCCAGATGGTTTTGACGGGGGGCCTATACAATGAGCAGTTCTTC	CASSQMVLTGGLYNEQFF	TRBV7-2	TRBJ2-1	few	.
TGTGCCAGCAGCCCCAGGGACGCGGAGACCCAGTACTTC	CASSPRDAETQYF	TRBV7-2	TRBJ2-5	few	.
TGTGCCAGCAGCACGCGGACTAGCCAGGCCCCCTGGTATACGCAGTATTTT	CASSTRTSQAPWYTQYF	TRBV3-1	TRBJ2-3	.	TRBD2
TGTGCCAGCAGCTTAGTGACGGCTAGCGGGGGGAGAGAGACCCAGTACTTC	CASSLVTASGGRETQYF	TRBV7-9	TRBJ2-5	few	TRBD2
TGTGCCAGCAGCTTAGGCAGACTCAATCAGCCCCAGCATTTT	CASSLGRLNQPQHF	TRBV7-8	TRBJ1-5	.	.
TGCGCCAGCGAAAGTGACTCGGGCTCACCCCTCCACTTT	CASESDSGSPLHF	TRBV10-2	TRBJ1-6	.	.
TGCAGTGCTAGCCTGTCGGCGGGGGGAGGCAATGAGCAGTTCTTC	CSASLSAGGGNEQFF	TRBV20-1	TRBJ2-1	few	TRBD2
TGCAGCGTTGAAGAAATGCTTGAGACCCAGTACTTC	CSVEEMLETQYF	TRBV29-1	TRBJ2-5	.	.